The 9 T cell receptor beta chains in this list originate from one sample, sequenced in a study of T cells in narcolepsy (dated by TCRdb to 2017 to 2018). Preparation of the library involved the immunoSEQ multiplex PCR assay. Entries here come from immuneACCESS through TCRdb and include only in-frame sequences with V and J called. Some clones fail to appear in such tables; in the studies checked, an unresolved V gene covers under half of the shortfall, and the cause of the remainder is unknown. This sample comprises about 30,000 clones, over 75% of them detected only once. Less than 1.5% of the sample is taken by the ten largest. The specimen was CD45RA- memory CD4+ T cells from PBMCs. The sample's cell subset or site label, in plain terms: memory T cells sorted ex vivo from peripheral blood. Source of these receptors: a human donor with narcolepsy.

The chain recombines TRBV7-9 with TRBJ2-3; 9 positions agree with TRBD1. The CDR3 contains 13 residues. J lost 4 bases, V lost 5 bases, and 1 base had no gene match. In germline, CDR1 is SEHNR, CDR2 FQNEAQ (reference sequence). CDR3 loop: CASSTGGSDTQYF. In DNA, the CDR3 is TGTGCCAGCAGCACAGGGGGCTCAGATACGCAGTATTTT.

The sample holds a few counts of this clone. The chain links TRBV6-4 to TRBJ1-2; TRBD1 matches at 9 bases. The germline V gene encodes CDR1 MRHNA and CDR2 SNTAGT. This CDR3 has 14 amino acids. The V and J ends lost 8 bases and 5 bases, in that order; junction bases with no gene match: 9. CDR3 residues: CASGPGQGLYGYTF. The CDR3 DNA is TGTGCCAGCGGACCGGGACAGGGACTGTATGGCTACACCTTC.

The rearrangement uses TRBV9 and TRBJ1-1; D not certain. CDR1 SGDLS and CDR2 YYNGEE come from the germline V gene. The V end lost 4 bases, the J end lost 3 bases, and 13 bases lay between the germline ends. The CDR3 sequence is 14 residues long. DNA for the CDR3: TGTGCCAGCAGCCGCATGCAAAGGGACACTGAAGCTTTCTTT. This translates into CASSRMQRDTEAFF.

This chain links TRBV9 with TRBJ2-3, with 10 nucleotides matching TRBD1. The germline gives CDR1 SGDLS, CDR2 YYNGEE. V lost 4 bases, J lost 5 bases, and 7 bases stayed unmatched. This CDR3 has 15 amino acids. CDR3 residues: CASSRQGARGDTQYF. For the CDR3, the DNA is TGTGCCAGCAGCCGACAGGGGGCACGTGGAGATACGCAGTATTTT.

The chain uses TRBV11-1 and TRBJ1-1; 7 bases fit TRBD1. This CDR3 region has 15 residues. Per germline, CDR1 SGHAT and CDR2 FQDESV (reference sequence). With 6 bases clipped from V and 1 base from J, the junction kept 8 bases outside the gene matches. The CDR3 coding sequence is TGTGCCAGCAGTCTGGACAGGTTAAAGAACACTGAAGCTTTCTTT. Translated, it gives CASSLDRLKNTEAFF. Complete variable domain (other parts from reference TRBV11-1 and TRBJ1-1): EAEVAQSPRYKITEKSQAVAFWCDPISGHATLYWYRQILGQGPELLVQFQDESVVDDSQLPKDRFSAERLKGVDSTLKIQPAELGDSAMYLCASSLDRLKNTEAFFGQGTRLTVV.

The chain has TRBV2 and TRBJ1-1, with D possibly TRBD1 on 5 matching bases. Per germline, CDR1 SNHLY and CDR2 FYNNEI. Trimming removed 6 bases at V and 4 bases at J, with 18 bases between. This CDR3 is 15 amino acids long. The CDR3 sequence: CASSSPRSGGTEAFF. The CDR3 DNA is TGTGCCAGCAGCTCCCCGCGGAGCGGGGGCACTGAAGCTTTCTTT.

V gene TRBV7-9 combines with J gene TRBJ1-3; 8 bases map to TRBD1. V gave up 5 bases and J gave up 0 bases; unmatched junction bases: 15. This CDR3 is built from 19 residues. In germline, CDR1 is SEHNR, CDR2 FQNEAQ (reference sequence). The CDR3 protein is CASSPLLPRDRSSGNTIYF. In DNA, the CDR3 is TGTGCCAGCAGCCCACTTTTACCCCGGGACAGGAGCTCTGGAAACACCATATATTTT.

The chain carries TRBV7-9 and TRBJ2-2, with 12 bases lining up with TRBD2. Germline V gene sequence: CDR1 SEHNR, CDR2 FQNEAQ (reference sequence). CDR3 length equals 18 residues. The V segment lost 1 base and the J segment 7 bases; nucleotides outside the gene matches: 10. This CDR3 is CASSLVGLAGPRGGELFF. The CDR3 DNA reads as TGTGCCAGCAGCTTAGTGGGACTAGCGGGTCCAAGAGGCGGGGAGCTGTTTTTT.

The CDR3 DNA sequence: TGTGCCGTAAATGCGCAGGGGATGAACACTGAAGCTTTCTTT. Translating gives CAVNAQGMNTEAFF. V usage is TRBV6-1 and J usage is TRBJ1-1; maybe TRBD1 (6 bases). Per germline, CDR1 MNHNS and CDR2 SASEGT. Trimming cost V 11 bases and J 0 bases, with 16 bases left between them. This CDR3 is built from 14 residues.